A selection of T cell receptor beta chains follows, all from one sample in a study of identical twins. TCRdb reprocessed the 5' RACE reads via MiXCR and lists one record per CDR3 protein. Among approximately 550,000 distinct CDR3 sequences, about 20% were seen once, and the ten largest hold approximately 0.52%. The data were also submitted as part of a second study, on yellow fever vaccine responses in identical twins.

Sequencing used CD4+ T cells sorted from blood. Source of these receptors: a young woman in good health. The CDR3 runs from the conserved cysteine through the conserved F or W. D genes are given only for firm matches. Only some rows state a clone size, as once, few, many or a class for expanded clones.

D: .
J: TRBJ2-2
size: few
length: 13
V: TRBV12-3/TRBV12-4
CDR3: CASTPWGNGELFF
DNA: TGTGCCAGCACCCCGTGGGGAAACGGGGAGCTGTTTTTT

D: .
J: TRBJ1-1
size: few
length: 15
V: TRBV12-3/TRBV12-4
CDR3: CATSLVRDWGTEAFF
DNA: TGTGCCACCAGTTTAGTCAGGGACTGGGGCACTGAAGCTTTCTTT

D: .
J: TRBJ1-1
size: few
length: 15
V: TRBV5-1
CDR3: CASSFSADTNTEAFF
DNA: TGCGCCAGCAGCTTTTCGGCAGACACGAACACTGAAGCTTTCTTT

D: .
J: TRBJ1-3
size: .
length: 15
V: TRBV10-3
CDR3: CAISDQGRSGNTIYF
DNA: TGTGCCATCAGTGATCAGGGGCGCTCTGGAAACACCATATATTTT

D: .
J: TRBJ2-2
size: .
length: 15
V: TRBV12-3/TRBV12-4
CDR3: CASSLGTNGVGELFF
DNA: TGTGCCAGCAGTTTGGGGACCAACGGGGTCGGGGAGCTGTTTTTT

D: .
J: TRBJ2-1
size: .
length: 16
V: TRBV19
CDR3: CASSILWTDKNNEQFF
DNA: TGTGCCAGTAGTATACTCTGGACAGACAAGAACAATGAGCAGTTCTTC

D: TRBD2
J: TRBJ2-7
size: .
length: 17
V: TRBV7-9
CDR3: CASSPRLAGAGFYEQYF
DNA: TGTGCCAGCAGCCCCCGACTAGCGGGAGCGGGGTTCTACGAGCAGTACTTC

D: TRBD2
J: TRBJ2-1
size: few
length: 14
V: TRBV2
CDR3: CASIGTTLRNEQFF
DNA: TGTGCCAGCATTGGGACTACCTTGAGGAATGAGCAGTTCTTC

D: .
J: TRBJ2-3
size: .
length: 12
V: TRBV24-1
CDR3: CATSGNTDTQYF
DNA: TGTGCCACCAGTGGCAACACAGATACGCAGTATTTT

D: TRBD2
J: TRBJ2-7
size: few
length: 16
V: TRBV12-3/TRBV12-4
CDR3: CASDLQKAGGLYEQYF
DNA: TGTGCCAGCGACCTCCAGAAAGCGGGAGGGTTGTACGAGCAGTACTTC

D: .
J: TRBJ2-1
size: few
length: 16
V: TRBV7-3
CDR3: CASSLTLARGYGEQFF
DNA: TGTGCCAGCAGCTTAACACTAGCTAGGGGGTACGGTGAGCAGTTCTTC

D: TRBD2
J: TRBJ2-1
size: .
length: 18
V: TRBV11-1
CDR3: CASSAGLAGVYSYNEQFF
DNA: TGCGCCAGCAGCGCCGGACTAGCGGGAGTATACTCCTACAATGAGCAGTTCTTC

D: TRBD1
J: TRBJ1-1
size: many
length: 16
V: TRBV24-1
CDR3: CATSPGQGLSNTEAFF
DNA: TGTGCCACCAGTCCCGGACAGGGGCTCTCTAACACTGAAGCTTTCTTT

D: TRBD1
J: TRBJ1-6
size: many
length: 15
V: TRBV12-3/TRBV12-4
CDR3: CASSLSAGGNSPLHF
DNA: TGTGCCAGCAGTTTATCGGCAGGGGGGAATTCACCCCTCCACTTT

D: TRBD2
J: TRBJ2-3
size: .
length: 15
V: TRBV20-1
CDR3: CSARAEAGGTDTQYF
DNA: TGCAGTGCTAGAGCCGAAGCGGGGGGCACAGATACGCAGTATTTT

D: .
J: TRBJ1-4
size: .
length: 12
V: TRBV29-1
CDR3: CSVRVHNEKLFF
DNA: TGCAGCGTGAGGGTCCATAATGAAAAACTGTTTTTT

D: TRBD2
J: TRBJ2-5
size: .
length: 17
V: TRBV7-6
CDR3: CASSLLSGGSHGETQYF
DNA: TGTGCCAGCAGCTTACTTAGCGGGGGGTCGCATGGAGAGACCCAGTACTTC

D: .
J: TRBJ1-2
size: few
length: 11
V: TRBV5-6
CDR3: CASSLQGGYTF
DNA: TGTGCCAGCAGCTTGCAGGGCGGCTACACCTTC

D: TRBD1
J: TRBJ2-7
size: .
length: 15
V: TRBV7-9
CDR3: CASSLGTGDTYEQYF
DNA: TGTGCCAGCAGCTTAGGAACAGGGGACACCTACGAGCAGTACTTC

D: .
J: TRBJ1-1
size: few
length: 14
V: TRBV6-1
CDR3: CASTISQGNTEAFF
DNA: TGTGCCAGCACAATTTCCCAGGGAAACACTGAAGCTTTCTTT

D: TRBD2
J: TRBJ2-3
size: few
length: 15
V: TRBV19
CDR3: CASSKGGAWADTQYF
DNA: TGTGCCAGTAGCAAGGGAGGGGCGTGGGCAGATACGCAGTATTTT

D: .
J: TRBJ2-1
size: few
length: 11
V: TRBV20-1
CDR3: CSASRFNEQFF
DNA: TGCAGTGCTAGTCGATTCAATGAGCAGTTCTTC

D: TRBD2
J: TRBJ2-2
size: few
length: 15
V: TRBV6-5
CDR3: CASSWLAGATGELFF
DNA: TGTGCCAGCAGTTGGCTAGCGGGGGCCACCGGGGAGCTGTTTTTT

D: TRBD1
J: TRBJ1-2
size: few
length: 13
V: TRBV29-1
CDR3: CSVRGQGAYGYTF
DNA: TGCAGCGTTCGGGGACAGGGGGCATATGGCTACACCTTC

D: .
J: TRBJ2-5
size: few
length: 15
V: TRBV3-1
CDR3: CASSQSLGGLETQYF
DNA: TGTGCCAGCAGCCAATCTCTGGGGGGGCTGGAGACCCAGTACTTC

D: TRBD2
J: TRBJ2-3
size: .
length: 16
V: TRBV4-1
CDR3: CASSQEAGGAGDTQYF
DNA: TGCGCCAGCAGCCAAGAGGCGGGAGGGGCCGGAGATACGCAGTATTTT

D: TRBD2
J: TRBJ2-2
size: many
length: 18
V: TRBV10-3
CDR3: CAISAASGRAGNTGELFF
DNA: TGTGCCATCAGTGCGGCTAGCGGGAGGGCCGGAAACACCGGGGAGCTGTTTTTT

D: .
J: TRBJ2-7
size: few
length: 15
V: TRBV28
CDR3: CASSLLGELSYEQYF
DNA: TGTGCCAGCAGTTTACTAGGGGAACTCTCCTACGAGCAGTACTTC

D: .
J: TRBJ1-6
size: .
length: 13
V: TRBV10-3
CDR3: CAISDRVDSPLHF
DNA: TGTGCCATCAGTGACAGGGTGGATTCACCCCTCCACTTT

D: .
J: TRBJ2-5
size: .
length: 16
V: TRBV28
CDR3: CASSLDQTGRRETQYF
DNA: TGTGCCAGCAGTTTGGATCAGACAGGCCGCCGGGAGACCCAGTACTTC

D: .
J: TRBJ1-3
size: few
length: 11
V: TRBV24-1
CDR3: CATFRGNTIYF
DNA: TGTGCCACCTTTAGGGGGAACACCATATATTTT

D: .
J: TRBJ1-6
size: .
length: 13
V: TRBV6-1
CDR3: CASTSSGGSPLHF
DNA: TGTGCCAGCACCAGCTCCGGTGGTTCACCCCTCCACTTT

D: .
J: TRBJ2-5
size: .
length: 13
V: TRBV7-3
CDR3: CASSQGQAETQYF
DNA: TGTGCCAGCAGCCAGGGGCAAGCAGAGACCCAGTACTTC

D: TRBD2
J: TRBJ2-1
size: few
length: 16
V: TRBV27
CDR3: CASSSRPGTSGGAAFF
DNA: TGTGCCAGCAGTTCACGCCCCGGGACTAGCGGGGGGGCCGCGTTCTTC

D: .
J: TRBJ1-1
size: few
length: 13
V: TRBV12-3/TRBV12-4
CDR3: CASRGAGYTEAFF
DNA: TGTGCCAGCAGGGGGGCGGGGTACACTGAAGCTTTCTTT